Each of the 3 T cell receptor beta chains below was sequenced from the same sample in a study of blood T cells in healthy people across ages. For the second PCR, which ran for roughly 7 to 11 cycles, a sample-barcoded 5' primer and a J-beta primer mix were used. Via MiXCR, TCRdb re-called the 5' RACE reads, giving one row per CDR3 protein. The sample has about 800,000 distinct CDR3 sequences; 46% are singletons. The source material was blood. The receptors stem from a man aged 80 or over in good health.

CDR3 protein: CAISESRRGKYEQYF. Here the CDR3 DNA reads TGTGCCATCAGTGAGTCGAGGAGGGGAAAGTACGAGCAGTACTTC. This chain joins TRBV10-3 and TRBJ2-7; a weak D match, TRBD2 (6 bases). Germline lookup yields CDR1 ENHRY and CDR2 SYGVKD. There are 15 residues in the CDR3. The V gene lost 0 bases and the J gene lost 4 bases, with 13 bases spanning the gap.

The chain has TRBV6-2 or TRBV6-3 and TRBJ1-2; unclear D gene. Germline V gene lookup returns CDR1 MNHEY and CDR2 SVGEGT. CDR3 length: 15 amino acids. Deletions cut 2 bases from V and 0 bases from J, with 10 bases between. The CDR3 here is CASSYPGTANYGYTF. DNA of the CDR3: TGTGCCAGCAGTTACCCTGGAACAGCTAACTATGGCTACACCTTC.

Ten or more counts support this clonotype. The chain joins TRBV12-3 or TRBV12-4 to TRBJ2-5; D call uncertain. V was pared by 5 bases and J by 0 bases, with 7 bases between. This CDR3 comprises 13 residues. CDR3 in DNA: TGTGCCAGCAGTGAGATGTACCAAGAGACCCAGTACTTC. As protein: CASSEMYQETQYF.